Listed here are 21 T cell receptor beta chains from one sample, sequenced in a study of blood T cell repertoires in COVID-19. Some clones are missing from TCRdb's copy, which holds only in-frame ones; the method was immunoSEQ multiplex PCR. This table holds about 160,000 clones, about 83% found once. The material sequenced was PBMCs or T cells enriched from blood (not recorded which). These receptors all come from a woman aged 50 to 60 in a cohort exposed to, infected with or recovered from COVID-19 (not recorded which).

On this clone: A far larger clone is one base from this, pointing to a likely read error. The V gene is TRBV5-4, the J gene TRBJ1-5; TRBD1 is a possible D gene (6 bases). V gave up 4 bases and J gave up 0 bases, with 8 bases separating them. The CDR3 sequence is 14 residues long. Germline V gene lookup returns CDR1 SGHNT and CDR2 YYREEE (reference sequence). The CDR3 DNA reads TGTGCCAGCAGCATGGACAGTAGCAATCAGCCCCAGCATTTT. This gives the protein CASSMDSSNQPQHF. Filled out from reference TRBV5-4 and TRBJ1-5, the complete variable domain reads ETGVTQSPTHLIKTRGQQVTLRCSSQSGHNTVSWYQQALGQGPQFIFQYYREEENGRGNFPPRFSGLQFPNYSSELNVNALELDDSALYLCASSMDSSNQPQHFGDGTRLSIL.

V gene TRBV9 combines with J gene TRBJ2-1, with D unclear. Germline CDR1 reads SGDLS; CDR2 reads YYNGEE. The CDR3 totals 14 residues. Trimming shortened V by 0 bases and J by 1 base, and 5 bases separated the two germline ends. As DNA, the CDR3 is TGTGCCAGCAGCGTAGGAGATTCCTACAATGAGCAGTTCTTC. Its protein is CASSVGDSYNEQFF.

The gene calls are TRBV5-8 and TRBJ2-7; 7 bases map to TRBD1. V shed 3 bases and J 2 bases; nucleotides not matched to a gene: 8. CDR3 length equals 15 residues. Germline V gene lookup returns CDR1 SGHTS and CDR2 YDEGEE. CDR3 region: CASSSGTAHPYEQYF. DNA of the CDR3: TGTGCCAGCAGCTCCGGGACAGCTCACCCCTACGAGCAGTACTTC.

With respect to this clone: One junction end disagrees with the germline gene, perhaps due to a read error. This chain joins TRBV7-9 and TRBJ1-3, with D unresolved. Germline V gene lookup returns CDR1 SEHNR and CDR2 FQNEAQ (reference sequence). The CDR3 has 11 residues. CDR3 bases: TGTTCCAGTACCCAGGGAAACACCATATATTTT. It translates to CSSTQGNTIYF.

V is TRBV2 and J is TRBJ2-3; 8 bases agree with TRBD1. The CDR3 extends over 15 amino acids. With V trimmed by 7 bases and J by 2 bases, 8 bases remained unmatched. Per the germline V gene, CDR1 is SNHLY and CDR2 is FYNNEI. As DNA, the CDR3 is TGTGCCAGCACAATCGGGACAGGACTCACAGATACGCAGTATTTT. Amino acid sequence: CASTIGTGLTDTQYF.

DNA for the CDR3: TGTGCCAGCAGCCAAGGGGGGGCCCCAGATACGCAGTATTTT. Translating it yields CASSQGGAPDTQYF. This chain joins TRBV7-9 and TRBJ2-3; possibly TRBD2 for D (7 bases). CDR3 size: 14 residues. V was trimmed by 5 bases and J by 4 bases, leaving 13 bases between them. The germline CDR1 and CDR2 sequences are SEHNR and FQNEAQ (reference sequence).

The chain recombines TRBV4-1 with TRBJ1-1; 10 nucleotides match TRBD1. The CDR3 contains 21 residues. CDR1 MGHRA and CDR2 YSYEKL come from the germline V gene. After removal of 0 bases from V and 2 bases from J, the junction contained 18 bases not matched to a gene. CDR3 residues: CASSQEAEKQDRGRYNTEAFF. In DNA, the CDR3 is TGCGCCAGCAGCCAAGAAGCCGAAAAGCAAGACAGGGGGCGATACAACACTGAAGCTTTCTTT.

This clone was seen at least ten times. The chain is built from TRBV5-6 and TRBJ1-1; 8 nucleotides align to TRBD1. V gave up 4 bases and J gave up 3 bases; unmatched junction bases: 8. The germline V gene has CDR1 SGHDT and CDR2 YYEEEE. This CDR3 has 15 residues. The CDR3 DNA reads TGTGCCAGCAGCCTAGGACAGGGCGGGCACACTGAAGCTTTCTTT. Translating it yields CASSLGQGGHTEAFF. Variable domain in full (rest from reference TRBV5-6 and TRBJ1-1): DAGVTQSPTHLIKTRGQQVTLRCSPKSGHDTVSWYQQALGQGPQFIFQYYEEEERQRGNFPDRFSGHQFPNYSSELNVNALLLGDSALYLCASSLGQGGHTEAFFGQGTRLTVV.

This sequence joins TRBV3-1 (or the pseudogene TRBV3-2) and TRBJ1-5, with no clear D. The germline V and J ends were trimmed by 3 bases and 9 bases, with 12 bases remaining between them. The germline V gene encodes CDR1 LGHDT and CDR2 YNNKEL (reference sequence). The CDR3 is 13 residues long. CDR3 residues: CASSQQVTSPQHF. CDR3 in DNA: TGTGCCAGCAGCCAGCAGGTAACCTCGCCCCAGCATTTT.

This CDR3 reads CASRPDWLKETQYF. Here the CDR3 DNA reads TGTGCCAGCAGACCAGACTGGTTGAAAGAGACCCAGTACTTC. V is TRBV28 and J is TRBJ2-5, with D hard to call. CDR3 length: 14 amino acids. The V and J ends lost 6 bases and 3 bases respectively, with 14 bases between them. Per germline, CDR1 MDHEN and CDR2 SYDVKM.

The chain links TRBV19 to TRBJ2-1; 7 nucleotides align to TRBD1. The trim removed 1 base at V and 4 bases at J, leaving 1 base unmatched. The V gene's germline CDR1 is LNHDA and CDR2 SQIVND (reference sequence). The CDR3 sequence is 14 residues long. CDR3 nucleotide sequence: TGTGCCAGTAGTATAGGGACAGGATACAATGAGCAGTTCTTC. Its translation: CASSIGTGYNEQFF.

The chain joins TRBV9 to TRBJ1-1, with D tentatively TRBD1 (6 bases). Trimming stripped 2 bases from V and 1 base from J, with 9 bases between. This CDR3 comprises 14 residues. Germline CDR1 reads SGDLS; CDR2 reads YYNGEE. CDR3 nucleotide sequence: TGTGCCAGCAGCGTCCGGGACAAGAACACTGAAGCTTTCTTT. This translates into CASSVRDKNTEAFF.

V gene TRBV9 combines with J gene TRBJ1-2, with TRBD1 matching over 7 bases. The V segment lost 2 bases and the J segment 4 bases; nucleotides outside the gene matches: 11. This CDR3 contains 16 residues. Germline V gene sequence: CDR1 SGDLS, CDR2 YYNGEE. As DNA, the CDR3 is TGTGCCAGCAGCGTGGGGGGTGGGGACAGCACCTATGGCTACACCTTC. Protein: CASSVGGGDSTYGYTF. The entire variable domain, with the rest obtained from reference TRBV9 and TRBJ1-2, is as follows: DSGVTQTPKHLITATGQRVTLRCSPRSGDLSVYWYQQSLDQGLQFLIQYYNGEERAKGNILERFSAQQFPDLHSELNLSSLELGDSALYFCASSVGGGDSTYGYTFGSGTRLTVV.

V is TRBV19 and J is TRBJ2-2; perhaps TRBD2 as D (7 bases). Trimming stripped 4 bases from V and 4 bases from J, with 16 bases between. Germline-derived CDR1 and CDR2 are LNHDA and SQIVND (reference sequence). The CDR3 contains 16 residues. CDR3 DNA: TGTGCCAGTAGTACCCCGGGAGGAGGGGGCACCGGGGAGCTGTTTTTT. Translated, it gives CASSTPGGGGTGELFF.

CDR3 nucleotides: TGTGCCAGCTCACCCTCGTCGGGGGGGGTAAGGTACGAGCAGTACTTC. Its translation: CASSPSSGGVRYEQYF. V gene TRBV18 combines with J gene TRBJ2-7, with 8 bases matching TRBD2. Germline assignment: CDR1 KGHSH and CDR2 LQKENI. The CDR3 extends over 16 amino acids. With V trimmed by 3 bases and J by 4 bases, 11 bases remained unmatched. The whole variable domain, filled in from reference TRBV18 and TRBJ2-7, reads NAGVMQNPRHLVRRRGQEARLRCSPMKGHSHVYWYRQLPEEGLKFMVYLQKENIIDESGMPKERFSAEFPKEGPSILRIQQVVRGDSAAYFCASSPSSGGVRYEQYFGPGTRLTVT.

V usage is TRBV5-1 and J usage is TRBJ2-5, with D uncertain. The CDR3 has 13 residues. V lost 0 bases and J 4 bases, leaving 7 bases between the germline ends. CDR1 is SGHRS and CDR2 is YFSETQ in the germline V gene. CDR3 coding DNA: TGCGCCAGCAGCTTGGCCCTAGGAGAGACCCAGTACTTC. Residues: CASSLALGETQYF.

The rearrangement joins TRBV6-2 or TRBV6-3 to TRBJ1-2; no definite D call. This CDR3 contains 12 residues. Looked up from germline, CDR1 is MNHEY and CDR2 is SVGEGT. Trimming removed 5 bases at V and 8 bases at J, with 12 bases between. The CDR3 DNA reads TGTGCCAGCAGTCGCAGGCTTGGGGGCTACACCTTC. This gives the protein CASSRRLGGYTF.

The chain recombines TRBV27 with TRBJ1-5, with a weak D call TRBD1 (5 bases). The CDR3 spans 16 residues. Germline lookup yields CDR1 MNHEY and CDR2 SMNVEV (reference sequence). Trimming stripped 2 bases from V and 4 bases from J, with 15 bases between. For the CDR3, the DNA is TGTGCCAGCAGTTTAAATATTCCTAGGGGAAATCAGCCCCAGCATTTT. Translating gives CASSLNIPRGNQPQHF.

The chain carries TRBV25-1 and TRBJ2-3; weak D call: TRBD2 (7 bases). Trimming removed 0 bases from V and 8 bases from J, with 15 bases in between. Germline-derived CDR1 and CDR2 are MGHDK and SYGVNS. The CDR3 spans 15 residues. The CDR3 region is CASSEYGRGGGTQYF. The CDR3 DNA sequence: TGTGCCAGCAGTGAATATGGAAGAGGGGGGGGTACGCAGTATTTT.

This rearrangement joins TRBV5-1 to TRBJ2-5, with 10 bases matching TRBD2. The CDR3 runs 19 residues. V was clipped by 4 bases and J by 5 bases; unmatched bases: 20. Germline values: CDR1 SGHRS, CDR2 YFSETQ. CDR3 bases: TGCGCCAGCAGCAAACGACAGACCCTAGCGGGAGAGAGAGGGGAGACCCAGTACTTC. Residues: CASSKRQTLAGERGETQYF.

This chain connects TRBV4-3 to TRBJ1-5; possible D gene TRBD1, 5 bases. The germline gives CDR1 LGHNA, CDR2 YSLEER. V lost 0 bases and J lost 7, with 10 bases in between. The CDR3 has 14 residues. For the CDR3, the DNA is TGCGCCAGCAGCCAAGATACGGGGGGACAGCCCCAGCATTTT. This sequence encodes CASSQDTGGQPQHF.